The clone carrying this T cell receptor beta chain was detected many times. Its antigen is undetermined. This sample is drawn from a study of regulatory T cells in long-lasting Graves disease. Study-wide results and caveats: When disease was persistent, TRBV28, TRBJ1-2 and TRBJ2-5 were the favored segments. Peripheral blood was the sole material, not thyroid tissue.

Construction of the TCR beta libraries employed iRepertoire HTBI primers in conjunction with Arm-PCR of CDR3 regions. MiXCR was run by TCRdb on the multiplex PCR reads, yielding one entry per CDR3 protein. The data show 300,000 to 400,000 distinct CDR3 sequences, roughly a sixth seen once. Time point in this sample: newly diagnosed GD, antithyroid drugs for less than 3 months. Following extraction of RNA from PBMCs, that RNA was used to make the TCR library. EDTA tubes were used for drawing nine milliliters of peripheral blood. The CDR3 is 12 amino acids. Trimming removed 0 bases at V and 9 bases at J, with 8 bases between.

The TCR sequence derives from a female donor with Graves disease. V gene TRBV12-3 or TRBV12-4 combines with J gene TRBJ2-5; no clear D. The sample in question was peripheral blood mononuclear cells (PBMCs), obtained at new diagnosis, from a patient treated with antithyroid drugs. This chain's CDR3 is CASSLAAEPQYF. The CDR3 DNA reads as TGTGCCAGCAGTTTAGCCGCTGAGCCCCAGTACTTC.